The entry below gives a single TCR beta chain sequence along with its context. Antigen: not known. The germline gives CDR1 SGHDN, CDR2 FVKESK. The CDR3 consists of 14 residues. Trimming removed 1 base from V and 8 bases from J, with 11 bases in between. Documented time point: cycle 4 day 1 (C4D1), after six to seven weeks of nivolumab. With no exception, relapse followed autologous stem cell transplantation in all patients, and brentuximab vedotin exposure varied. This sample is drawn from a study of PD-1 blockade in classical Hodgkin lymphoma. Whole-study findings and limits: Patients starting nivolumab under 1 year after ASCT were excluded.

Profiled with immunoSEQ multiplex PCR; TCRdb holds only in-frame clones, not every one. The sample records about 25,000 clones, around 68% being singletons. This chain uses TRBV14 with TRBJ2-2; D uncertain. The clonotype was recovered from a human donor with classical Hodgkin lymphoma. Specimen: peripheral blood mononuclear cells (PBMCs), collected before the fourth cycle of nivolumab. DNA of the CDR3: TGTGCCAGCAGCCAAGTAGTTACCAATGGGGAGCTGTTTTTT. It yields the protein CASSQVVTNGELFF.